This TCR beta chain stems from a study of beta chain features in type 1 diabetes. Reverse transcription of all isolated RNA meant that expressed TCRB transcripts were sequenced. Only in-frame clones appear in the TCRdb table, and some are missing; sequencing was by immunoSEQ multiplex PCR. The table includes approximately 250,000 clones, around 22% detected once. One heparinised draw of blood, averaging around 120 mL, came from each donor. Sorting of CD4+ naive, central memory, regulatory and stem cell-like memory cells was performed via CD45RO/CCR7/CD25/CD127/CD95/CD27. In regard to this clone: Its cognate antigen is unknown.

Study conclusions and caveats: A pattern of fewer insertions and more deletions at VDJ junctions was seen in type 1 diabetes patients. Within each of all four CD4+ subsets, Type 1 diabetes patients had TCRB CDR3s that were moderately but significantly shorter. Researchers cautioned that cDNA sequencing could over-represent cells with high TCR expression.

The CDR3 spans 15 residues. The junction had 6 bases not matched to a gene; V was cut back by 1 base and J by 6 bases. Germline V gene data show CDR1 as SGDLS and CDR2 as YYNGEE. The receptor was isolated from a woman aged 25 to 39 with type 1 diabetes. The chain combines TRBV9 with TRBJ2-2; 7 bases fit TRBD2. Sequencing was done on a sample of naive CD4+ T cells from blood. Here the CDR3 reads CASSVMAGVPGELFF. The CDR3, as DNA: TGTGCCAGCAGCGTAATGGCGGGAGTTCCCGGGGAGCTGTTTTTT.